This T cell receptor (beta chain) stems from a study of T cell repertoires in cytomegalovirus infection. Study at large: CMV epitopes in the study were HLA-C-restricted (recently identified) and HLA-B-restricted (well studied). Indications of both CMV infection and matching HLA type were provided by public TCR beta signatures. Study-level results: Clonotype analysis showed dominance of the ex vivo response by HLA-C-restricted CMV-specific TCR beta clonotypes.

This clonotype was picked up a small number of times. Its matching antigen is unknown. TCRdb independently ran MiXCR on the reads; one entry per CDR3 protein. This sample yields about 470,000 distinct CDR3 sequences, of which about 44% are seen a single time; 35% to 50% belongs to the top ten. The germline CDR1 and CDR2 sequences are SGHTA and FQGNSA. The ends were cut back, 1 base at V and 3 bases at J, with 10 bases in the middle. The CDR3 extends over 14 amino acids. This TCR came from a human donor in good health (CMV status not recorded). Some clones in this sample may be carry-over from other donors' samples. V gene TRBV7-2 combines with J gene TRBJ2-7, with a tentative D call TRBD2 (5 bases). The source was cultured PBMCs, collected from culture after CMV antigen stimulation. Written as DNA, the CDR3 is TGTGCCAGCAGCTTAGGTGTCCGGGACTACGAGCAGTACTTC. As protein: CASSLGVRDYEQYF. The full variable domain, rest sourced from reference TRBV7-2 and TRBJ2-7, is GAGVSQSPSNKVTEKGKDVELRCDPISGHTALYWYRQSLGQGLEFLIYFQGNSAPDKSGLPSDRFSAERTGGSVSTLTIQRTQQEDSAVYLCASSLGVRDYEQYFGPGTRLTVT.